What follows is one T cell receptor (beta chain) and its context. Its matching antigen is unknown. TCRdb ran MiXCR on the PCR reads and lists one entry per CDR3 protein. The sample carries 34,000 or so distinct CDR3 sequences, 52% recorded once. The CDR3 covers 14 residues. The germline V gene has CDR1 MNHEY and CDR2 SVGAGI. The ends were cut back, 0 bases at V and 4 bases at J, with 7 bases in the middle. Time point of the sample: after preoperative PTX-NDP chemotherapy. These data belong to a study of esophageal squamous cell carcinoma under preoperative chemotherapy. Findings and limits, study-wide: Post-treatment tumor-infiltrating lymphocytes appeared partly derived from peripheral T cells migrating into the tumor. Clonal contraction, more than amplification, hit abundant clones after paclitaxel-nedaplatin. Tumor-infiltrating lymphocytes showed no significant post-chemotherapy TCR diversity increase, unlike peripheral T cells.

The sample was collected from a patient given preoperative chemotherapy. The rearrangement links TRBV6-5 to TRBJ2-1; D is uncertain. The source of this sequence is a human donor with esophageal squamous cell carcinoma. The donor label of this sample is uncertain. The CDR3, as DNA: TGTGCCAGCAGTTACTCCTCGGCATACAATGAGCAGTTCTTC. This codes for CASSYSSAYNEQFF.